The following is a T cell receptor (beta chain) sequence with its context. No antigen is known for it. The source of the sample is a study of blood T cells in healthy people across ages. Findings of the study overall: Long-lived and aged donors differed, with more naive CD4+ cells and higher diversity in the long-lived.

Germline V gives CDR1 SEHNR, CDR2 FQNEAQ (reference sequence). Trimming cost V 5 bases and J 2 bases; bases outside gene matches: 3. This CDR3 spans 14 amino acids. Using a J-beta primer mix together with a sample-barcoded 5' primer, a second PCR was run for roughly 6 to 11 cycles. Template switching added a 12-random-nucleotide identifier to every cDNA molecule. At least 2.5 million CDR3-containing paired-end reads were obtained per sample. TCRdb passed the 5' RACE reads through MiXCR, listing each CDR3 protein once. The sample yields 1.2 million to 1.5 million distinct CDR3 sequences, roughly 40% seen once. There were healthy Caucasian individuals from Russia, aged roughly 6 to 95, serving as donors.

This TCR came from a woman younger than 35 in good health. Sequencing was done on a sample of blood. This chain links TRBV7-9 with TRBJ2-7; 10 nucleotides match TRBD1. The CDR3, as DNA: TGTGCCAGCAGCACGGACAGGGGGACCTACGAGCAGTACTTC. Translated, it gives CASSTDRGTYEQYF. The full variable domain, with the rest looked up from reference TRBV7-9 and TRBJ2-7, is DTGVSQNPRHKITKRGQNVTFRCDPISEHNRLYWYRQTLGQGPEFLTYFQNEAQLEKSRLLSDRFSAERPKGSFSTLEIQRTEQGDSAMYLCASSTDRGTYEQYFGPGTRLTVT.